This paragraph covers one TCR beta chain sequence. What antigen it recognizes has not been identified. Per-base quality was not reported, and no clone a single base away is much larger than it. The record originates from a study of T cells in Graves' hyperthyroidism and ophthalmopathy (dated by TCRdb to about 2019). Regarding the study in general: Peripheral blood samples were taken at initial diagnosis, before any treatment was given. To identify TCR V-J signatures that set the groups apart, the researchers used a discovery cohort of more than 95 patients, made up of 40 to 45 with Graves' ophthalmopathy and 55 to 65 with stable Graves' hyperthyroidism. After blood sampling, hyperthyroidism patients were treated with methimazole at a starting dose of 30 mg daily, and ophthalmopathy patients were treated with high-dose intravenous methylprednisolone. Whether ophthalmopathy could be predicted prospectively was tested in an independent validation cohort made up of roughly 20 hyperthyroidism patients plus 17 patients who later progressed to ophthalmopathy. According to the paper, TCR Vbeta CDR3 sequencing was carried out on 120 to 150 peripheral blood samples, which came from around 43 ophthalmopathy, 75 or so hyperthyroidism and about 17 progressor patients. In several Graves' hyperthyroidism patients, the study also compared T-cell repertoires from thyroid tissue with T-cell repertoires from blood. The 100 discovery patients were divided at random into training and test sets in a 7:3 ratio. What the work shows at the level of the full study, not this receptor alone: Blood samples also contained most of the expanded thyroid clonotypes (frequency above 0.001), which suggests that blood repertoires may reflect thyroid immune responses. No statistical method was used to set the sample size in advance, and investigators knew the group allocation. In validation, the model predicted progression to ophthalmopathy with about 71% sensitivity and approximately 74% specificity, a median of about 6.7 months before onset. In cross-validation, a model built on a 13 V-J signature told ophthalmopathy apart from stable hyperthyroidism with 87.88% sensitivity and roughly 81% specificity, and in testing the same model reached 80%/75%.

Germline trimming: 5 bases from V, 2 bases from J; junction bases outside gene matches: 7. CDR1 SNHLY and CDR2 FYNNEI are derived from the germline V gene. Including the terminal cysteine and phenylalanine, the CDR3 comprises 15 residues. The retained sequence is limited to the CDR3, 45 bases, with the frame set at the first base. TCR beta CDR3 regions were amplified from RNA transcripts. A first-round RT-PCR of the TCR CDR3 used the HTBI primer set with the Qiagen OneStep RT-PCR kit. Libraries were constructed in a second round of multiplex PCR, after which size selection and purification were performed. Libraries were sequenced paired-end with 100 bp reads on an Illumina HiSeq2000. The source study handled its data this way. SOAPnuke was used to process the raw data, removing reads that contained adapters or uncalled bases, had a mean Phred below 15, or lacked an exact match to the constant primer or identifier. COPE v1.2.5 was used to merge high-quality paired reads, and clonotypes were defined as unique nucleotide sequences. MiTCR v1.1 was used to align clonotypes to the IMGT TRBV, TRBD and TRBJ reference segments. The analysis included only V-J combinations with a frequency above 0.0001, which together covered 99.2% of the repertoires. A TCS score was defined as the ratio of F50 (clonal expansion) to E x V (chaos), with BLOSUM62-based TCRdist applied between CDR3 peptides within each V-J. Welch's t-statistics and random forest reduced around 550 V-J features to under 15, which were used in a naive Bayes classifier (R e1071). Thyroid-blood repertoire similarity was quantified with the Morisita-Horn index. TCRdb's own reprocessing of the public reads used fastp at Q25 and MiXCR and kept productive beta chains. Each CDR3 protein appears once, grouped with its most common genes and DNA. The V and J calls shown here were made by TCRdb, not taken from the authors' results. The sample table shows nearly 750,000 distinct CDR3 sequences, and roughly a third are seen once. The ten largest clones take up 30% to 40% of the sample.

Graves' hyperthyroidism was defined as stable when no progression to ophthalmopathy occurred over 18 months of follow-up. The hyperthyroidism patients were between 18 and 65 years old and newly diagnosed, with a disease duration of less than 2 months. Exclusion was applied to patients with uncontrolled infections, other autoimmune diseases, pregnancy or lactation. Diagnoses were based on clinical symptoms, serum thyroxine and TRAb, thyroid ultrasound and orbital computed tomography. PBMCs were isolated from around 10 ml of fresh peripheral blood by Ficoll-Paque density gradient centrifugation. Total RNA was extracted using Trizol reagent, and RNA quality was assessed on an Agilent 2100 Bioanalyzer.

The receptor's source is a woman aged 40 to 49 with Graves' hyperthyroidism. Material: blood. This sequence uses TRBV2 and TRBJ1-2; a stretch of 8 junction bases matches TRBD1. The CDR3 here reads CASSYGTGLNYGYTF. The DNA sequence reads TGTGCCAGCAGTTATGGGACAGGCTTAAACTATGGCTACACCTTC.